This T cell receptor beta chain was captured by sequencing in a study of blood T cell repertoires in COVID-19. The wider study: The study drew acute and convalescent COVID-19 samples from the United States, Italy and Spain. PBMCs, B-cell-depleted T cells, or T cells were the source of the cDNA or gDNA that made up the material.

V was trimmed by 8 bases and J by 3 bases, leaving 16 bases between them. Germline V CDR1 and CDR2: LNHDA, SQIVND (reference sequence). The CDR3 sequence is 14 residues long. This clone was counted at least ten times. In Seattle, patients joined the study during active infection and were tracked longitudinally. Original handling: Estimation of nucleated cell counts was performed using reference gene primer amplification. Measured with immunoSEQ multiplex PCR; TCRdb has only the in-frame clones, and not every one. Clone size and V and J calls were adopted from that table, with D and trimming inferred from the DNA. The sample yields some 150,000 clones, 79% seen once.

The specimen was peripheral blood. The clonotype originates from a woman aged 70-85 years with COVID-19, enrolled during active disease. The chain is built from TRBV19 and TRBJ1-2; D is unresolved. The CDR3 is CASSRRGTDYGYTF. For the CDR3, the DNA is TGTGCCAGTTCGCGACGGGGAACGGACTATGGCTACACCTTC.